The T cell receptor beta chain described here comes from a study of blood T cell repertoires in COVID-19 (TCRdb year 2020). Describing the broader study: Samples from collaborators originated in the United States, Italy and Spain and spanned both the acute and convalescent phases of COVID-19. The repertoires were released in a freely available public database meant as a resource for research on the immune response to SARS-CoV-2. Samples came from the ongoing ImmuneRACE study (first 160 participants) plus 1,254 subjects from 6 global collaborators. Deeply sampled blood TCRbeta repertoires from subjects exposed to, actively infected with, or recovered from COVID-19 were included in the dataset. The material from the prospective study consisted of cDNA or gDNA derived from T cells, B-cell-depleted T cells, or PBMCs. Where available, HLA class I and class II types were taken from metadata supplied by the sample provider and were not determined by assay-based typing. Sample metadata almost always included a de-identified subject ID, COVID-19 status, age in years and sex. Results the study describes overall, beyond this receptor: The quantity of clinical and demographic metadata differed by source and by participant and was supplied without curation.

The CDR3 contains 13 residues, cysteine and phenylalanine counted. Only CDR3 DNA is held: 39 bases, read in frame from base 1. CDR1 is given as MNHEY and CDR2 as SMNVEV, both from the germline V gene (reference sequence). Cut back by 4 bases and 5 bases, the V and J ends lie 9 bases apart. Collaborating institutions collected whole blood in K2EDTA tubes following their own protocols. For TCRbeta analysis, collaborators shipped samples as frozen whole blood, isolated PBMCs, or DNA extracted from either of those sample types. TCRbeta CDR3 regions were amplified from genomic DNA using the immunoSEQ Assay, a bias-controlled multiplex PCR. In the authors' own workflow: Nucleated cell counts per sample were estimated from amplification of reference gene primers within the assay. To quantify the absolute abundance of each unique TCRbeta CDR3 rearrangement, sequence reads were collapsed and filtered. Productive Simpson clonality was computed per sample as the square root of Simpson's diversity index over productive rearrangements. TCRdb holds this immuneACCESS table with in-frame rearrangements only. Some clones are missing; in checked studies, unresolved V genes explain under half, and the rest has no known cause. That table gives V, J and clone size, and the DNA gave D and trimming. The sample profile shows over 200,000 clones; roughly 87% of them were found once. The top ten clonotypes cover roughly 2% of the sample.

Of note for this clone: No antigen is known for it. Base qualities are not recorded, but no much larger clone differs from it by a single base.

The clonotype was recovered from a man aged 35-49 years with active or convalescent COVID-19. The V and J genes are TRBV27 and TRBJ1-5; TRBD1 could be the D gene, as 5 bases match. The sample comprised peripheral blood. The CDR3: CASSSGVYQPQHF. The nucleotide sequence is given as TGTGCCAGCAGTTCGGGGGTTTATCAGCCCCAGCATTTT.